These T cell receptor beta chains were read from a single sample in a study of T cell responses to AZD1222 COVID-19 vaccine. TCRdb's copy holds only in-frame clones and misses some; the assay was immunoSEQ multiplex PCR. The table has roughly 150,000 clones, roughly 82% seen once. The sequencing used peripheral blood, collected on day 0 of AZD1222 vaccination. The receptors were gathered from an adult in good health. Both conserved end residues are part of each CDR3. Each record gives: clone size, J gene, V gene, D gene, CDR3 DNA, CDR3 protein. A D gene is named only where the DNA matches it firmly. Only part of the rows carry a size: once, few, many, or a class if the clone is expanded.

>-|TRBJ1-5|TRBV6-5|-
TGTGCCAGCGTCATTCCGGGGCAGGGCCAGCCCCAGCATTTT
CASVIPGQGQPQHF
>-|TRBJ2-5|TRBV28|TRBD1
TGTGCCAGCAGTCGATCGGACAGGGCTCTTCGGACCCAGTACTTC
CASSRSDRALRTQYF
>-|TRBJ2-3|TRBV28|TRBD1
TGTGCCAGCAGTTTATTTCGGGGAAAACAGGGGTTCTACGGTCAAAGCACAGATACGCAGTATTTT
CASSLFRGKQGFYGQSTDTQYF
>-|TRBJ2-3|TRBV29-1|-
TGCAGCGCTAACCGGGGGGCGGATACGCAGTATTTT
CSANRGADTQYF
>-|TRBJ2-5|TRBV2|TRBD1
TGTGCCAGCAGAGAAAACACAGGGGGTCGGGAGACCCAGTACTTC
CASRENTGGRETQYF
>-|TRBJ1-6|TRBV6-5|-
TGTGCCAGCATCGAAAGGGGACATTTTTCACCCCTCCACTTT
CASIERGHFSPLHF
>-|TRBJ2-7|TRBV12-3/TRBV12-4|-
TGTGCCAGCAGTTCGAACGCCCTCGGGCAGTACTTC
CASSSNALGQYF
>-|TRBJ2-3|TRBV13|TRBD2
TGTGCCAGCAGCTTGAAAGCGGGGGGGAGCACAGATACGCAGTATTTT
CASSLKAGGSTDTQYF
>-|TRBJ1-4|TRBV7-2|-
TGTGCCAGCAGCCCGCAAGTGGGCGCTAATGAAAAACTGTTTTTT
CASSPQVGANEKLFF
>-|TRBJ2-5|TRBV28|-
TGTGCCAGCAGTTTTGCAGGGGAGGGAGAGACCCAGTACTTC
CASSFAGEGETQYF
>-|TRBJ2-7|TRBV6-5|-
TGTGCCAGCAGCCGGACGGGACGGATCCACGACGAGCAGTACTTC
CASSRTGRIHDEQYF
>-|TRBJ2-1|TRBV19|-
TGTGCCAGTAGTATCCAAGGAGCGACGGGGGCAAGGCAGTTCTTC
CASSIQGATGARQFF
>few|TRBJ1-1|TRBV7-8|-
TGTGCCAGCAGCTTGGGACACCGGGGGCCTGAAGCTTTCTTT
CASSLGHRGPEAFF
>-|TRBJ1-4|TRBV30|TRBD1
TGTGCCTGGCTACAGGGGGCTCGGGCCGCAACTAATGAAAAACTGTTTTTT
CAWLQGARAATNEKLFF
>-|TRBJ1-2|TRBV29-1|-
TGCAGCGTTGGGGTTAAGGCGCTCGGAGGCTATGGCTACACCTTC
CSVGVKALGGYGYTF
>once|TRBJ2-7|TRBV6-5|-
TGTGCCAGCAGGGAGACCACGGTAGCCTACGAGCAGTACTTC
CASRETTVAYEQYF
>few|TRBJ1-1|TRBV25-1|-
TGTGCCAGCAGGGACGGACTGAACACTGAAGCTTTCTTT
CASRDGLNTEAFF
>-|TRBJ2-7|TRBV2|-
TGTGCCAGCAGTGACCCTTCCTACGAGCAGTACTTC
CASSDPSYEQYF
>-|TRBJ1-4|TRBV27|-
TGTGCCAGCAGTTCTTTATTCGCAACTAATGAAAAACTGTTTTTT
CASSSLFATNEKLFF
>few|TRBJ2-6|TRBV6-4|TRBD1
TGTGCCAGCAGGCTACCGGGACAGGGAGTCTTAGGTGGGGCCAACGTCCTGACTTTC
CASRLPGQGVLGGANVLTF
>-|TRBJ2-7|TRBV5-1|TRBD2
TGCGCCAGCAGCCCCTGGACAACCGGGACTAGCGGCTACGAGCAGTACTTC
CASSPWTTGTSGYEQYF
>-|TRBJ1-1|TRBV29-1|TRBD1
TGCAGCACCCTGGGAACAGGGGGTATAGGAGCTTTCTTT
CSTLGTGGIGAFF
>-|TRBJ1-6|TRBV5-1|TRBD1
TGCGCCAGCAGCAATGGACAGGGGGCAAGTTCACCCCTCCACTTT
CASSNGQGASSPLHF
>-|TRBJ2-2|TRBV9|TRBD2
TGTGCCAGCAGCGTGGCCAGCGGGGGGGCGCTGAACACCGGGGAGCTGTTTTTT
CASSVASGGALNTGELFF
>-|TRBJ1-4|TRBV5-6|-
TGTGCCAGCAGCTTGGCTTTCGGAGGGGCTTGGGAAAAACTGTTTTTT
CASSLAFGGAWEKLFF
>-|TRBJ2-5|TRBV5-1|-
TGCGCCAGCAGCTTGGCCGACAGGGAGGGAGAGACCCAGTACTTC
CASSLADREGETQYF
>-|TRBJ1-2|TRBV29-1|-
TGCAGCGTTGAAGATGAGAGACAGTTCTATGGCTACACCTTC
CSVEDERQFYGYTF
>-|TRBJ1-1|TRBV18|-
TGTGCCAGCTCACCTCCGAGCGACACTGAAGCTTTCTTT
CASSPPSDTEAFF
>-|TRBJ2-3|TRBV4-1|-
TGCGCCAGCAGCCAAGAAGTCCCTTACACAGATACGCAGTATTTT
CASSQEVPYTDTQYF